This T cell receptor beta chain was recorded in a study of blood T cell repertoires in COVID-19. The table came from immunoSEQ multiplex PCR; TCRdb's copy has only in-frame clones and leaves some out. The sample lists around 250,000 clones, approximately 88% occurring once. Between the trimmed V and J ends, which lost 7 bases and 2 bases, there was a span of 8 bases. The germline CDR1 and CDR2 sequences are DFQATT and SNEGSKA (reference sequence). This CDR3 has 11 amino acids. This TCR came from a middle-aged woman who had been exposed to COVID-19. Source material: PBMCs or T cells enriched from blood (not recorded which). The rearrangement links TRBV20-1 to TRBJ2-5, with D unresolved. The CDR3 sequence: CSVSRQETQYF. The CDR3, as DNA: TGCAGTGTGAGCAGGCAAGAGACCCAGTACTTC.